This T cell receptor beta chain was identified during a study of blood T cells in healthy people across ages. Through a sample-barcoded 5' primer and a J-beta primer mix, a second PCR was run for roughly 7 to 12 cycles. TCRdb redid the calling of the 5' RACE reads with MiXCR, one entry per CDR3 protein. The profile shows hundreds of thousands of distinct CDR3 sequences, more than 40% of them singletons. A word on this clonotype: Its specificity is unknown.

Study-wide points: Estimated diversity that came from one million T cells was considered an underestimate. Possibly, changes in expanded clonotypes were confounded because donor CMV status was unknown.

The individuals who served as donors were healthy Caucasians living in Russia, aged about 6 to 100. V dropped 1 base and J dropped 2 bases, with 11 bases sitting between them. Germline values: CDR1 SGDLS, CDR2 YYNGEE. The CDR3 totals 15 residues. This sequence was found in a woman aged 55-75 years in good health. Source material: blood. The chain joins TRBV9 to TRBJ2-3; D gene ambiguous. CDR3 sequence: CASSVHASSTDTQYF. Here the CDR3 DNA reads TGTGCCAGCAGCGTACATGCTAGTTCCACAGATACGCAGTATTTT. Full variable domain (remainder filled in from reference TRBV9 and TRBJ2-3): DSGVTQTPKHLITATGQRVTLRCSPRSGDLSVYWYQQSLDQGLQFLIQYYNGEERAKGNILERFSAQQFPDLHSELNLSSLELGDSALYFCASSVHASSTDTQYFGPGTRLTVL.